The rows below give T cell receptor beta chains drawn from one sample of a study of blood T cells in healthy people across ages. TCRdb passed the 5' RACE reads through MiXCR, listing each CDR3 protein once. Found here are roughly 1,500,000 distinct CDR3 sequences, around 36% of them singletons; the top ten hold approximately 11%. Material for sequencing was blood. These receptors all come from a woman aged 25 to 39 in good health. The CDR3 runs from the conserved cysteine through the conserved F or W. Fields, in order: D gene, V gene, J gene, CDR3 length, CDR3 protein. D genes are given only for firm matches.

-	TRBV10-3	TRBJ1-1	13	CAIRWGADTEAFF
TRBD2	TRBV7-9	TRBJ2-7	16	CASSPSPGTRSYEQYF
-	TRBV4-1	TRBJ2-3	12	CASSQDLDTQYF
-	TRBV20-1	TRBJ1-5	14	CSARGGLDNQPQHF
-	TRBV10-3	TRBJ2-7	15	CAISGSGAGSYEQYF
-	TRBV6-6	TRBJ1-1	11	CASDGGADAFF
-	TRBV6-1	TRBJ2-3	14	CASTGSRRTDTQYF
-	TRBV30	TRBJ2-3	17	CAWSGPGRGKFIDTQYF
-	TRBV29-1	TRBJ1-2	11	CSVEGVYGYTF
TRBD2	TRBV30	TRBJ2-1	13	CAWSGLAVDEQFF
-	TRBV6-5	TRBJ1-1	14	CASSAGTWGTEAFF
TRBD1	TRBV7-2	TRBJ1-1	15	CASSVSGTGKSEAFF
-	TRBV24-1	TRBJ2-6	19	CATSDPLGHLTSGANVLTF
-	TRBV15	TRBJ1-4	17	CATSREVTRVTNEKLFF
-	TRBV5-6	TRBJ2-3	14	CASSLGAATDTQYF
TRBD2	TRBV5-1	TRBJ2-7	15	CASSSAAGGLYEQYF
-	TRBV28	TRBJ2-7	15	CASSLKEGRTYEQYF
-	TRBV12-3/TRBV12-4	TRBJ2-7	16	CASSPRTIILPYEQYF
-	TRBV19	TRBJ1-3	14	CASNGANSGNTIYF
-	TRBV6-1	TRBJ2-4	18	CASSYPLHRDEVGNIQYF
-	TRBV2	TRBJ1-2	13	CASSTGIDYGYTF
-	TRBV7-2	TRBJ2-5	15	CASSLAGGQRETQYF
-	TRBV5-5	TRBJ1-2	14	CASSWGHRDYGYTF
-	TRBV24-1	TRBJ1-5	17	CATSSGVGRNSNQPQHF
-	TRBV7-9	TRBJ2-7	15	CASSLARVEGGEQYF
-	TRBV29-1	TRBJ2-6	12	CSVYSGANVLTF
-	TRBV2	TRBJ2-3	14	CASSMNRHTDTQYF
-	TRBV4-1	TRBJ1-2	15	CASSQRGAVLFGYTF
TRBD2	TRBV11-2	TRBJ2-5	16	CASSSGTSGRSETQYF
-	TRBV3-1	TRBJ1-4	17	CASSQDREGHVNEKLFF
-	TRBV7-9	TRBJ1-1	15	CASSPAGPKNTEAFF
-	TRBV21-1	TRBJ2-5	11	CASSPAVTQYF
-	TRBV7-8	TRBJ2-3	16	CASSPGGGPPTDTQYF
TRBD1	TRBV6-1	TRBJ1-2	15	CASSDTGVPNYGYTF
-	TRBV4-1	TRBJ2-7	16	CASSFSTGTPLNEQYF
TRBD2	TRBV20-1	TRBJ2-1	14	CSASLPGGNNEQFF
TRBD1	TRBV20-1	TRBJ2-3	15	CSASDGDRGTDTQYF
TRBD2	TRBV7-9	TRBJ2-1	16	CASSHPSGGEINEQFF
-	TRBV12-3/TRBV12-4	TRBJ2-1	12	CASNGQSNEQFF
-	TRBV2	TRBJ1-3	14	CASSRRVSGNTIYF
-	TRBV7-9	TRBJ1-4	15	CASSATGSKDEKLFF
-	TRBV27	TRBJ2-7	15	CASDPGRVVIYEQYF
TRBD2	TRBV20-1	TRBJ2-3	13	CSARVAGGATQYF
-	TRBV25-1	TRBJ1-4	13	CASSESGGEKLFF
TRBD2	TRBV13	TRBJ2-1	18	CASSLSLAGGSSYNEQFF
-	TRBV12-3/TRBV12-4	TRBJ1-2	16	CASSFGYYSFGYGYTF